The entry that follows covers one TCR beta chain sequence. This CDR3 spans 15 amino acids. V was trimmed by 0 bases and J by 3 bases, leaving 10 bases between them. In germline, CDR1 is SGHRS, CDR2 YFSETQ. This entry is derived from a study of shared clonotypes between healthy human individuals. Researchers ran the assay at a deep level. Several immunoSEQ plates held equal portions of the genomic DNA taken from each subset. Sorted-subset replicate PCRs used around 200 ng DNA, around 31,000 T cell genomes. Profiling relied on immunoSEQ multiplex PCR, and the TCRdb table lists in-frame clones only, not all of them. The sample shows hundreds of thousands of clones, 60% to 75% of them seen only once.

The sample was memory CD4+ T cells sorted from blood. Subset of the sample: CD45RA-negative fraction. The receptor's source is a woman in her twenties or thirties in good health. The J gene is TRBJ2-1, the V gene TRBV5-1; no clear D gene. For the CDR3, the DNA is TGCGCCAGCAGCTTGGACAGCGTTTACTACAATGAGCAGTTCTTC. The encoded protein is CASSLDSVYYNEQFF.